This entry features one TCR beta chain sequence. This clonotype was counted only a few times. Its antigen is still unknown. No clone much larger than this one lies a single base away; base qualities are absent. Instrument used: Illumina HiSeq 1500. TCRdb handled the public reads itself, with Q25 trimming in fastp and clone calling in MiXCR, and kept productive beta chains. Each CDR3 protein appears once, grouped with its most common genes and DNA. A total of some 50,000 distinct CDR3 sequences appear in this sample, 20% to 25% of them only once. In total, the top ten clones hold 80% to 90% of the sample. This record belongs to a study of T cell repertoires in cytomegalovirus infection (dated by TCRdb to between 2018 and 2021). About the study as a whole: The peptide stimulations were aimed at well-studied HLA-B-restricted epitopes as well as recently identified HLA-C-restricted CMV epitopes, whose presentation resists viral immunomodulation. Donor HLA type was relevant to the analysis, as public TCR beta signatures indicated carriage of CMV infection together with the matching HLA type.

Interpreted using the paper, the treatment or condition label stands for: in vitro stimulation with specific CMV peptide epitopes to enrich CMV-specific T cells. The investigation overall reported the following: The ex vivo response was dominated by HLA-C-restricted CMV-specific TCR beta clonotypes, which also provided the single most frequent clonotype in two of eight donors. In both this cohort and an independent cohort of under 450 donors, the cumulative frequency of public TCR beta family members distinguished carriers of CMV infection plus the relevant HLA type.

CDR1 SGHTA and CDR2 FQGTGA are derived from the germline V gene. V loses 6 bases at its end and J loses 0 bases; junction bases beyond the gene matches: 3. The CDR3 has 15 amino acids, counting the end cysteine and phenylalanine. Only CDR3 DNA is held: 45 bases, read in frame from base 1. Sequencing was performed on CD8+ T cells from cultured PBMCs, taken from culture after CMV antigen stimulation. This TCR was sampled from a human donor in good health (CMV status not recorded). Some clones in this sample may be carry-over from other donors' samples. The chain was built from TRBV7-3 and TRBJ2-1; 9 nucleotides in the junction match TRBD2. For the CDR3, the sequence is CASSDSGSSYNEQFF. Read as DNA, the sequence is TGTGCCAGCAGTGATAGCGGGAGCTCCTACAATGAGCAGTTCTTC.